The subject of this entry is one TCR beta chain. The PCR used 60 Vbeta and 13 Jbeta primers. Assay: immunoSEQ multiplex PCR; the TCRdb copy retains only in-frame clones and omits some. This sample yields approximately 100,000 clones, of which around 80% are seen a single time; under 5% belongs to the top ten. Trimming at V came to 2 bases and at J to 2 bases, leaving 4 bases not matched to a gene. CDR1 is SGHRS and CDR2 is YFSETQ in the germline V gene. The CDR3 is made up of 15 amino acids. This specimen comes from a study of cytomegalovirus exposure and HLA in healthy donors. This TCR was recovered from a woman aged 45 to 65 in good health and CMV-seropositive. Sequenced input: PBMCs. The chain is built from TRBV5-1 and TRBJ2-1; 7 nucleotides align to TRBD2. The CDR3 here is CASSFTSGAYNEQFF. The CDR3 region has the DNA TGCGCCAGCAGCTTTACCAGCGGGGCCTACAATGAGCAGTTCTTC.